This record looks at one T cell receptor beta chain sequence and its context. The CDR3 length is 13 residues. Germline V lookup: CDR1 SNHLY, CDR2 FYNNEI. The V segment lost 6 bases and the J segment 6 bases; nucleotides outside the gene matches: 1. The repertoire was sequenced with immunoSEQ multiplex PCR; TCRdb's copy has only in-frame clones and lacks some. The data contain 2 million to 2.5 million clones, 90% to 96% of them seen just once; the ten biggest clones take up 0.1% to 0.15%. The sample comes from a study of shared clonotypes between healthy human individuals. V usage is TRBV2 and J usage is TRBJ2-1; 11 nucleotides line up with TRBD2. Sequencing used naive CD4+ T cells sorted from blood. Sample subset: CD45RA+ positively selected. The clonotype was recovered from a young man in good health. CDR3 residues: CASRTSGANEQFF. For the CDR3, the DNA is TGTGCCAGCAGGACTAGCGGGGCCAATGAGCAGTTCTTC.